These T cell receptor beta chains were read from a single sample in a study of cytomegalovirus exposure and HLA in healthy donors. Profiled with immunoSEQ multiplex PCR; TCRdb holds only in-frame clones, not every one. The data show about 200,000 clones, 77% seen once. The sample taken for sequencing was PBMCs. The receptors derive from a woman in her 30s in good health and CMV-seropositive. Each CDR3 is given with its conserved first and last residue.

CSVRVPGANVLTF	TRBV29-1	TRBJ2-6
CSVLIAGGGTDTQYF	TRBV29-1	TRBJ2-3
CASSLNAGGFDQPQHF	TRBV18	TRBJ1-5
CASRLGQGVNTEAFF	TRBV28	TRBJ1-1
CASSLSQLTGAQQFF	TRBV7-2	TRBJ2-1
CASSRRDRGHRYF	TRBV6-5	TRBJ2-5
CASSLRQGLGFANTGELFF	TRBV5-6	TRBJ2-2
CASGTADTQYF	TRBV5-1	TRBJ2-3
CASNKGYEQYF	TRBV6-5	TRBJ2-7
CASSPQGTGANVLTF	TRBV18	TRBJ2-6
CAWSRQGDQPQHF	TRBV30	TRBJ1-5
CASSFRTGGGYTF	TRBV7-8	TRBJ1-2
CASSRPIQGDGYTF	TRBV5-4	TRBJ1-2
CAIRDRVYGYTF	TRBV10-3	TRBJ1-2
CASSPVPGGNEQYF	TRBV28	TRBJ2-7
CATQFRRGSYNEQFF	TRBV28	TRBJ2-1
CASSRRTSVGTDTQYF	TRBV7-2	TRBJ2-3
CASSQGPWTATYEQYF	TRBV4-1	TRBJ2-7
CASSSTDRHQHF	TRBV6-5	TRBJ1-5
CASSQDLGAANYGYTF	TRBV4-1	TRBJ1-2
CASSPSLAGSHEQYF	TRBV7-7	TRBJ2-7
CASSLGVGQGYNEQFF	TRBV5-1	TRBJ2-1
CASSLGGPQTGELFF	TRBV5-1	TRBJ2-2
CASSPGTSGIYEQYF	TRBV4-1	TRBJ2-7
CASSQDPTGEYEQYF	TRBV4-2	-
CASSPGQANQPQHF	TRBV5-1	TRBJ1-5
CASSRDRNTIYF	TRBV18	TRBJ1-3
CASSVDGRLAGGETQYF	TRBV9	TRBJ2-5
CASSQEGRGSGYGYTF	TRBV4-2	TRBJ1-2
CASKVRSTTNEKLFF	TRBV27	TRBJ1-4
CASSLHGGHTYNEQFF	TRBV7-3	TRBJ2-1
CASSSSGSEYEQYF	TRBV5-1	TRBJ2-7
CATSKEVVLGDRYQPQHF	TRBV15	TRBJ1-5
CASSQARSTDTQYF	TRBV4-1	TRBJ2-3
CASSQGSRGETQYF	TRBV28	TRBJ2-5
CASRRTGHCEQYF	TRBV28	TRBJ2-7
CASRGDRGNQPQHF	TRBV2	TRBJ1-5
CAWSVFRNTEAFF	TRBV30	TRBJ1-1
CASSYDYSSYNEQFF	TRBV7-2	TRBJ2-1
CASSLVLQDEKLFF	TRBV28	TRBJ1-4
CASRRDITTDTQYF	TRBV4-3	TRBJ2-3
CASSIYDSGTEAFF	TRBV19	TRBJ1-1
CASSYRQGNTGELFF	TRBV5-1	TRBJ2-2
CASSFLGRSFGGELFF	TRBV28	TRBJ2-2
CASSSGQFIEKLFF	TRBV28	TRBJ1-4
CASSLSRNNEQFF	TRBV7-2	TRBJ2-1
CAWETSGAETQYF	TRBV30	TRBJ2-5
CASSLDPSGGRGYTF	TRBV28	TRBJ1-2
CASSSQLAGVYEQYF	TRBV5-1	TRBJ2-7
CASIAPGLAGEEQYF	TRBV6-5	TRBJ2-7
CASQGQAAAEQFF	TRBV15	TRBJ2-1
CASGRGGYEQYF	TRBV6-5	TRBJ2-7
CSVLGGSGANVLTF	TRBV29-1	TRBJ2-6
CASSYWGGQADTQYF	TRBV6-5	TRBJ2-3
CASSQQGSASNQPQHF	TRBV4-2	TRBJ1-5
CASSGVSGTDTQYF	TRBV2	TRBJ2-3
CASRTGGNTIYF	TRBV6-5	TRBJ1-3
CASSIAVENIQYF	TRBV18	TRBJ2-4
CASNLGQGGDTQYF	TRBV5-1	TRBJ2-3
CASSRGGNRGSYEQYF	TRBV6-6	TRBJ2-7